This T cell receptor beta chain appears in the sequencing data of a study of breast tumors, draining lymph nodes, adjacent tissues. TCRdb redid the calling of the multiplex PCR reads with MiXCR, one entry per CDR3 protein. The data contain under 75,000 distinct CDR3 sequences, roughly 59% of them singletons. A word on this clonotype: Its cognate antigen is unknown.

The CDR3 contains 18 residues. Germline V gene sequence: CDR1 ENHRY, CDR2 SYGVKD. V dropped 0 bases and J dropped 5; count of bases not matched to a gene: 9. General study findings and limits: Tumor repertoires ranked between lymph nodes and nontumor tissue in diversity, with V and J gene preferences. The data were judged consistent with most tumor T cells coming from lymph node and expanding in tumor. The lymph node origin of tumor T cells was framed as consistent with a hypothesis, not demonstrated.

The clonotype originates from a female donor with breast cancer. Some clones in this sample may be carry-over from other donors' samples. The chain carries TRBV10-3 and TRBJ2-5; TRBD2 aligns across 13 bases. The sequenced material came from breast tumor tissue. For the CDR3, the DNA is TGTGCCATCAGTGAGTCGACTAGCGGGAGGTGGGGGAGCGAGACCCAGTACTTC. It encodes CAISESTSGRWGSETQYF.